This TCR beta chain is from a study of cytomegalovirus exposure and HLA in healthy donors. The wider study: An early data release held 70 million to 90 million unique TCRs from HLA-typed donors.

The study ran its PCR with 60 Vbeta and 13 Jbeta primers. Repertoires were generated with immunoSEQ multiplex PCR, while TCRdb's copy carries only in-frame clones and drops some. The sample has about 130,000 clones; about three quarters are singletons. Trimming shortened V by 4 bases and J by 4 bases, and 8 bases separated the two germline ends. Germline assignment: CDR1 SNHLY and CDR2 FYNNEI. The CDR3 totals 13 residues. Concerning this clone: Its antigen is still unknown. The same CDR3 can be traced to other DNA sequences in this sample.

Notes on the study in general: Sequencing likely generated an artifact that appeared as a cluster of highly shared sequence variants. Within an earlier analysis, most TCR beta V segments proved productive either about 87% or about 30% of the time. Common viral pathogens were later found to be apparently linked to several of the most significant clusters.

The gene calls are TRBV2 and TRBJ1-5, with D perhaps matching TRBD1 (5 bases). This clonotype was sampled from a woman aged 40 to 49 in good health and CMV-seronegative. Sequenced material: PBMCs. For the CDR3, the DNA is TGTGCCAGCAGTGGTCAGGGAAATCAGCCCCAGCATTTT. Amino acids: CASSGQGNQPQHF. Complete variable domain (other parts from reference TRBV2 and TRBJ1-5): EPEVTQTPSHQVTQMGQEVILRCVPISNHLYFYWYRQILGQKVEFLVSFYNNEISEKSEIFDDQFSVERPDGSNFTLKIRSTKLEDSAMYFCASSGQGNQPQHFGDGTRLSIL.